The next 30 T cell receptor beta chains were all read from a single sample in a study of neurological immune-mediated disorders. Via MiXCR, TCRdb re-called the 5' RACE reads, giving one row per CDR3 protein. The sample shows about 38,000 distinct CDR3 sequences, nearly 5% of them seen only once. Sequencing was carried out using CD4+ T cells from blood. The receptors were gathered from a young man in good health.

There are many counts of this clonotype. J is TRBJ2-5 and V is TRBV12-3 or TRBV12-4; unclear D gene. The CDR3 contains 14 residues. Trimming stripped 4 bases from V and 6 bases from J, with 15 bases between. Here the CDR3 reads CASSSMEIVQTQYF. The CDR3 DNA is TGTGCCAGCAGTTCTATGGAAATTGTGCAGACCCAGTACTTC.

This clonotype showed up many times. The chain employs TRBV5-1 and TRBJ2-2, with D maybe TRBD2 (7 bases). This CDR3 region has 16 residues. V shed 3 bases and J shed 2 bases, with 14 bases lying between them. Germline V lookup: CDR1 SGHRS, CDR2 YFSETQ. The CDR3 DNA sequence: TGCGCCAGCAGCTCGTTGGCGGGGGCCAACACCGGGGAGCTGTTTTTT. Amino acid sequence: CASSSLAGANTGELFF.

This clonotype was counted many times. The genes are TRBV5-1 and TRBJ1-5, with a weak D call TRBD1 (5 bases). The CDR3 contains 13 residues. From germline, CDR1 is SGHRS and CDR2 YFSETQ. The ends were cut back, 0 bases at V and 5 bases at J, with 6 bases in the middle. CDR3 residues: CASSLGRDQPQHF. DNA for the CDR3: TGCGCCAGCAGCTTGGGCAGGGATCAGCCCCAGCATTTT.

This clonotype was counted ten times or more. CDR3 in DNA: TGCAGTGCTACACATACCCAGGGCCAGCCCCAGCATTTT. Its protein is CSATHTQGQPQHF. This rearrangement joins TRBV20-1 to TRBJ1-5; tentatively, D is TRBD1 (5 bases). This CDR3 spans 13 amino acids. Trimming cost V 4 bases and J 7 bases, with 14 bases left between them. CDR1 is DFQATT and CDR2 is SNEGSKA in the germline V gene (reference sequence).

The sample holds many counts of this clonotype. The V call is TRBV11-2, the J call TRBJ2-1, with D possibly being TRBD2 (7 bases). V shed 5 bases and J shed 3 bases, with 26 bases lying between them. The CDR3 is 19 amino acids. CDR1 and CDR2 (germline): SGHAT, FQNNGV. The CDR3 nucleotides read TGTGCCAGCAGCCCCGAATGGTTCGGGGGGCCCCAGAACTACAATGAGCAGTTCTTC. Translating gives CASSPEWFGGPQNYNEQFF.

This clonotype was seen repeatedly, ten times or more. This chain uses TRBV29-1 with TRBJ1-2; possibly TRBD1 for D (6 bases). CDR1 and CDR2 (germline): SQVTM, ANQGSEA. V was clipped by 6 bases and J by 2 bases, with 19 bases between them. CDR3 length: 15 residues. The chain's CDR3 is CSVPRGSNRNYGYTF. CDR3 coding DNA: TGCAGCGTCCCCAGGGGCTCAAATAGAAACTATGGCTACACCTTC.

This clonotype has ten or more counts. The chain recombines TRBV28 with TRBJ1-2; TRBD1 matches 9 bases. The germline V gene has CDR1 MDHEN and CDR2 SYDVKM. Trimming removed 5 bases from V and 7 bases from J; junction bases left unmatched: 5. The CDR3 covers 13 residues. This CDR3 reads CASSGQGSVGYTF. In nucleotides, the CDR3 is TGTGCCAGCAGTGGACAGGGGAGCGTTGGCTACACCTTC.

Many counts were recorded for this clonotype. V is TRBV7-3 and J is TRBJ2-2, with D unresolved. Trimming left V 4 bases short and J 5 bases short, with 11 bases between. This CDR3 comprises 14 residues. Germline loops: CDR1 SGHTA, CDR2 FQGTGA. The CDR3: CASSSRLRTGELFF. CDR3 bases: TGTGCCAGCAGCTCACGACTGCGAACCGGGGAGCTGTTTTTT.

This clonotype was detected ten times or more. The chain is built from TRBV20-1 and TRBJ1-4; weak D call: TRBD1 (5 bases). This CDR3 has 16 amino acids. V lost 3 bases to trimming and J lost 0 bases, with 14 bases between them. CDR1 and CDR2 (germline): DFQATT, SNEGSKA (reference sequence). In nucleotides, the CDR3 is TGCAGTGCTAGCGATCAGGGCCCGGCAACTAATGAAAAACTGTTTTTT. It specifies CSASDQGPATNEKLFF.

This clonotype was found many times. The chain employs TRBV29-1 and TRBJ2-3; possible D gene TRBD1, 7 bases. The germline V gene encodes CDR1 SQVTM and CDR2 ANQGSEA. This CDR3 has 14 residues. The V and J ends lost 4 bases and 9 bases respectively, with 20 bases between them. CDR3 nucleotide sequence: TGCAGCGTTGTGGAGGGGGCGCCGGGGGACACGCAGTATTTT. Translated, it gives CSVVEGAPGDTQYF.

As to this clonotype: At one end, the junction sequence differs from germline, possibly due to a read error. The V call is TRBV11-2, the J call TRBJ2-3; D unresolved. CDR1 and CDR2 (germline): SGHAT, FQNNGV. The CDR3 runs to 12 residues. CDR3 DNA sequence: TGTGCCAACAGCTTTGGTTCAGATACGCACTATTTT. Translation: CANSFGSDTHYF.

Ten or more counts support this clonotype. The chain recombines TRBV5-1 with TRBJ1-4; 8 bases fit TRBD1. This CDR3 is 14 amino acids long. The junction had 4 bases not matched to a gene; V was cut back by 3 bases and J by 6 bases. CDR1 is SGHRS, CDR2 YFSETQ, per germline. In DNA, the CDR3 is TGCGCCAGCAGCTCCACAGGGGGGGATGAAAAACTGTTTTTT. It encodes CASSSTGGDEKLFF.

V usage is TRBV7-2 and J usage is TRBJ2-7, with D perhaps TRBD1 or TRBD2 (6 bases each). V lost 5 bases and J 1 base, leaving 21 bases between the germline ends. The germline CDR1 and CDR2 sequences are SGHTA and FQGNSA. The CDR3 is 17 amino acids. For the CDR3, the DNA is TGTGCCAGCAGCAAAACGACGGGGGCAATGATATCCTACGAGCAGTACTTC. Its protein product is CASSKTTGAMISYEQYF.

In its sample, this clonotype was seen many times. The rearrangement uses TRBV12-3 or TRBV12-4 and TRBJ1-1; D ambiguous. Trimming pared 2 bases from V and 5 bases from J, leaving 9 bases between. The CDR3 has 13 amino acids. In nucleotides, the CDR3 is TGTGCCAGCAGTTTACTGGGATTGACTGAAGCTTTCTTT. It is translated as CASSLLGLTEAFF.

There are many counts of this clonotype. Just one base apart from a much larger clone, this may be a read error. The chain joins TRBV20-1 to TRBJ2-7; D perhaps matches TRBD1 (6 bases). Germline V CDR1 and CDR2: DFQATT, SNEGSKA (reference sequence). This CDR3 region has 15 residues. Trimming removed 3 bases at V and 2 bases at J, with 17 bases between. DNA for the CDR3: TGCAGTGCTAGCGCCGACAGGTGGGTGACCTACGAGCAGTACTTC. Translated: CSASADRWVTYEQYF.

At least ten counts were recorded for this clonotype. The chain has TRBV2 and TRBJ2-1; no firm D call. V lost 2 bases, J lost 5 bases, and 7 bases lay in between. CDR3 length equals 13 residues. Germline V gives CDR1 SNHLY, CDR2 FYNNEI. In DNA, the CDR3 is TGTGCCAGCAGTGAAACCAGAGACAATGAGCAGTTCTTC. It yields the protein CASSETRDNEQFF.

V and J are TRBV29-1 and TRBJ2-5; TRBD2 agrees at 8 bases. With 7 bases clipped from V and 7 bases from J, the junction kept 14 bases outside the gene matches. Germline CDR1 reads SQVTM; CDR2 reads ANQGSEA. The CDR3 length is 14 residues. The DNA of the CDR3 is TGCAGCGCCCGACATGCGGGGGGATCGGTGACCCAGTACTTC. It is translated as CSARHAGGSVTQYF.

This clonotype has at least ten counts. The J gene is TRBJ2-1, the V gene TRBV6-5; 7 nucleotides match TRBD2. This CDR3 is 16 amino acids long. Unmatched junction bases numbered 8, after V lost 2 bases and J lost 4 bases. Per the germline V gene, CDR1 is MNHEY and CDR2 is SVGAGI. CDR3 in DNA: TGTGCCAGCAGTTACGATCGGCTAGCGGATTACAATGAGCAGTTCTTC. Its translation: CASSYDRLADYNEQFF.

This clonotype was observed at least ten times. The chain uses TRBV20-1 and TRBJ1-2; a possible D gene is TRBD1 (6 bases). This CDR3 is 12 amino acids long. Germline lookup yields CDR1 DFQATT and CDR2 SNEGSKA (reference sequence). V lost 6 bases, J lost 4 bases, and 12 bases lay in between. The CDR3 protein is CSALDSPYGYTF. DNA for the CDR3: TGCAGTGCCTTGGACAGCCCCTATGGCTACACCTTC.

This clonotype was seen many times. Here the CDR3 reads CASSDILAGVNEQFF. CDR3 bases: TGTGCCAGCAGTGACATCCTAGCGGGGGTCAATGAGCAGTTCTTC. The rearrangement uses TRBV6-4 and TRBJ2-1; 10 positions agree with TRBD2. The CDR3 loop spans 15 amino acids. Looked up from germline, CDR1 is MRHNA and CDR2 is SNTAGT. The V gene end was trimmed by 2 bases and the J gene end by 6 bases; junction bases not matched to a gene: 4.

At least ten counts were recorded for this clonotype. V gene TRBV18 combines with J gene TRBJ2-3, with D unresolved. Trimming stripped 5 bases from V and 6 bases from J, with 9 bases between. This CDR3 has 12 residues. Germline lookup yields CDR1 KGHSH and CDR2 LQKENI. CDR3 nucleotide sequence: TGTGCCAGCTCAAACTATAAGGATACGCAGTATTTT. Amino acids: CASSNYKDTQYF.

This clonotype appeared many times. The V gene is TRBV6-5, the J gene TRBJ1-2, with TRBD1 matching 9 bases. V was clipped by 2 bases and J by 7 bases; unmatched bases: 8. Germline values: CDR1 MNHEY, CDR2 SVGAGI. The CDR3 has 15 amino acids. The CDR3 DNA is TGTGCCAGCAGTTACAGCACAGGGGGCACGGGTGGCTACACCTTC. It encodes CASSYSTGGTGGYTF.

This clonotype came up many times. The chain combines TRBV5-6 with TRBJ1-4; TRBD1 matches 7 bases. Germline V gives CDR1 SGHDT, CDR2 YYEEEE. The CDR3 totals 15 residues. V was pared by 6 bases and J by 3 bases, with 8 bases of the junction left unmatched. The CDR3, as DNA: TGTGCCAGCACGATCGTCAGGGGGGCTAATGAAAAACTGTTTTTT. Encoded protein: CASTIVRGANEKLFF.

This clonotype was detected only a few times. This chain connects TRBV10-3 to TRBJ2-7; 11 nucleotides agree with TRBD2. Trimming removed 6 bases from V and 3 bases from J; junction bases left unmatched: 10. This CDR3 has 16 residues. The V gene's germline CDR1 is ENHRY and CDR2 SYGVKD. The CDR3 DNA follows: TGTGCCATCAGCGTGGGCCCGGGACTAGCGGACTACGAGCAGTACTTC. Translated, it gives CAISVGPGLADYEQYF.

Ten or more counts support this clonotype. The chain couples TRBV12-3 or TRBV12-4 to TRBJ1-2; possible D gene TRBD1, 5 bases. CDR3 length equals 13 residues. Trimming took 6 bases from V and 4 from J, leaving 12 bases between them. The CDR3 region is CASSTPQGYGYTF. In DNA form, the CDR3 reads TGTGCCAGCAGCACCCCGCAGGGCTATGGCTACACCTTC.

This clonotype was observed at least ten times. The V gene is TRBV10-3, the J gene TRBJ2-7; 9 nucleotides agree with TRBD1. The CDR3 has 13 amino acids. With 5 bases clipped from V and 5 bases from J, the junction kept 4 bases outside the gene matches. CDR1 ENHRY and CDR2 SYGVKD come from the germline V gene. The CDR3 reads CAISRDRVHEQYF. The DNA for the CDR3 is TGTGCCATCAGTCGGGACAGGGTCCACGAGCAGTACTTC.

This clonotype was seen ten or more times. This chain uses TRBV3-1 with TRBJ2-7; D may be TRBD1 (6 bases). V was clipped by 3 bases and J by 2 bases, with 26 bases between them. CDR1 and CDR2 (germline): LGHDT, YNNKEL (reference sequence). The CDR3 extends over 19 amino acids. The CDR3 DNA reads as TGTGCCAGCAGCCACCGTCCCACAGGGCAGCAATACCGAGCCTACGAGCAGTACTTC. As protein: CASSHRPTGQQYRAYEQYF.

There are many counts of this clonotype. This chain links TRBV29-1 with TRBJ1-1; 7 bases are a match to TRBD1. Per germline, CDR1 SQVTM and CDR2 ANQGSEA. V gave up 6 bases and J gave up 3 bases; unmatched junction bases: 10. The CDR3 runs to 14 residues. CDR3 in amino acids: CSVAPGQLDTEAFF. CDR3 nucleotides: TGCAGCGTAGCTCCGGGACAGCTGGACACTGAAGCTTTCTTT.

This clonotype was seen repeatedly, ten times or more. The V and J genes are TRBV6-5 and TRBJ2-2, with 7 positions matching TRBD2. CDR1 MNHEY and CDR2 SVGAGI come from the germline V gene. After removal of 5 bases from V and 4 bases from J, the junction contained 7 bases not matched to a gene. The CDR3 length is 15 residues. CDR3 protein: CASSIIAGVTGELFF. CDR3 nucleotide sequence: TGTGCCAGCAGTATTATAGCGGGTGTCACCGGGGAGCTGTTTTTT.

This clonotype was detected ten times or more. V usage is TRBV19 and J usage is TRBJ1-2, with D unclear. The V gene's germline CDR1 is LNHDA and CDR2 SQIVND (reference sequence). This CDR3 spans 15 amino acids. V was shortened by 6 bases and J by 3 bases, with 17 bases between the two germline ends. The chain's CDR3 is CASSPQLSSDYGYTF. The CDR3 coding sequence is TGTGCCAGTAGCCCCCAGTTGAGCTCGGACTATGGCTACACCTTC.